Below are 14 T cell receptor beta chains sequenced from a single sample in a study of CD4 T cell repertoires in COVID-19. Produced via immunoSEQ multiplex PCR; TCRdb's table is partial and in-frame only. Of some 71,000 clones detected, 83% appear once; the ten largest clones hold around 0.59%. Here the sequenced sample was CD4+ T cells from peripheral blood, taken after recovery from COVID-19. The receptors were sampled from a human donor who had COVID-19.

The chain couples TRBV27 to TRBJ2-7; 9 nucleotides agree with TRBD1. The CDR3 covers 16 residues. CDR1 and CDR2 from the germline V gene are MNHEY and SMNVEV (reference sequence). With 6 bases clipped from V and 3 bases from J, the junction kept 12 bases outside the gene matches. The CDR3 reads CASRRGTGGDDYEQYF. The CDR3 DNA reads TGTGCCAGCAGGAGGGGAACAGGGGGCGATGACTACGAGCAGTACTTC.

The CDR3 bases are TGTGCCAGCAGTCGGCCGGGACAGGCCCAAGAGACCCAGTACTTC. Its protein product is CASSRPGQAQETQYF. The J gene is TRBJ2-5, the V gene TRBV28, with 8 bases identical to TRBD1. Germline values: CDR1 MDHEN, CDR2 SYDVKM. V lost 5 bases, J lost 1 base, and 6 bases stayed unmatched. This CDR3 spans 15 amino acids.

The chain is built from TRBV11-2 and TRBJ1-4; perhaps TRBD1 as D (6 bases). This CDR3 is 16 amino acids long. V lost 2 bases, J lost 8 bases, and 18 bases lay in between. Per germline, CDR1 SGHAT and CDR2 FQNNGV. The CDR3: CASSLPLWGPEEKLFF. CDR3 bases: TGTGCCAGCAGCTTACCCCTTTGGGGGCCCGAGGAAAAACTGTTTTTT.

The rearrangement joins TRBV5-1 to TRBJ2-5; 8 bases are a match to TRBD2. Germline CDR1 reads SGHRS; CDR2 reads YFSETQ. The junction had 5 bases not matched to a gene; V was cut back by 4 bases and J by 3 bases. The CDR3 length is 14 residues. The CDR3 coding sequence is TGCGCCAGCAGCGTGACTAGCGCAAAAGAGACCCAGTACTTC. It is translated as CASSVTSAKETQYF. The full variable domain, in which reference TRBV5-1 and TRBJ2-5 provide the parts outside the CDR3, is KAGVTQTPRYLIKTRGQQVTLSCSPISGHRSVSWYQQTPGQGLQFLFEYFSETQRNKGNFPGRFSGRQFSNSRSEMNVSTLELGDSALYLCASSVTSAKETQYFGPGTRLLVL.

The rearrangement links TRBV7-9 to TRBJ2-2, with D tentatively TRBD1 (5 bases). Per the germline V gene, CDR1 is SEHNR and CDR2 is FQNEAQ (reference sequence). Trimming stripped 4 bases from V and 3 bases from J, with 9 bases between. The CDR3 extends over 14 amino acids. In nucleotides, the CDR3 is TGTGCCAGCAGCTGGGGCCTGGACACCGGGGAGCTGTTTTTT. Its protein product is CASSWGLDTGELFF.

This chain joins TRBV6-5 and TRBJ1-6; D unclear. The CDR3 is 14 amino acids. The V end lost 6 bases, the J end lost 7 bases, and 13 bases lay between the germline ends. Per the germline V gene, CDR1 is MNHEY and CDR2 is SVGAGI. The CDR3 bases are TGTGCCAGCAGGGGCTTCCCGCCGAATTCACCCCTCCACTTT. Amino acid sequence: CASRGFPPNSPLHF.

In nucleotides, the CDR3 is TGTGCCAGCAGCCAAGGCAGGGGAGTGTGGGTCTACAATGAGCAGTTCTTC. Its protein is CASSQGRGVWVYNEQFF. The rearrangement uses TRBV7-8 and TRBJ2-1, with D possibly TRBD1 on 6 matching bases. The V end lost 5 bases, the J end lost 3 bases, and 20 bases lay between the germline ends. The CDR3 spans 17 residues. The germline V gene encodes CDR1 SGHVS and CDR2 FQNEAQ.

The chain combines TRBV29-1 with TRBJ1-2, with TRBD1 as a possible D gene (6 bases). This CDR3 is 11 amino acids long. Germline lookup yields CDR1 SQVTM and CDR2 ANQGSEA. V was pared by 7 bases and J by 8 bases, with 14 bases between. The CDR3 DNA reads TGCAGCGGGAGGGGGGCGAAGGGCTACACCTTC. Its protein is CSGRGAKGYTF.

The CDR3 sequence: CASSLSGTGDEQYF. The CDR3 DNA follows: TGTGCCAGCAGCTTATCAGGGACCGGTGACGAGCAGTACTTC. The chain has TRBV7-2 and TRBJ2-7; D tentatively reads TRBD1 or TRBD2 (5 bases each). Between the trimmed V and J ends, which lost 2 bases and 5 bases, there was a span of 13 bases. This CDR3 is built from 14 residues. Looked up from germline, CDR1 is SGHTA and CDR2 is FQGNSA.

This clone was observed a handful of times. This sequence joins TRBV9 and TRBJ2-1; 8 bases agree with TRBD2. Germline CDR1 is SGDLS and CDR2 is YYNGEE. The CDR3 spans 17 residues. The ends lost 4 bases at V and 2 bases at J; junction bases unmatched: 11. This chain's CDR3 is CASSPDGLALTYNEQFF. The DNA for the CDR3 is TGTGCCAGCAGCCCCGACGGACTAGCCCTCACCTACAATGAGCAGTTCTTC.

This rearrangement joins TRBV19 to TRBJ2-7; D possibly corresponds to TRBD1 (5 bases). CDR1 is LNHDA and CDR2 is SQIVND in the germline V gene (reference sequence). Trimming removed 6 bases from V and 3 bases from J, with 15 bases in between. This CDR3 has 14 amino acids. The CDR3 sequence is CASSNLDRYYEQYF. The CDR3 coding sequence is TGTGCCAGTAGCAACCTCGACAGATACTACGAGCAGTACTTC.

The table lists this clone with a count of one. The chain recombines TRBV15 with TRBJ2-7; TRBD2 matches at 10 bases. The CDR3 runs 16 residues. Germline assignment: CDR1 LNHNV and CDR2 YYDKDF (reference sequence). V shed 0 bases and J 5 bases; nucleotides not matched to a gene: 7. The DNA for the CDR3 is TGTGCCACCAGCAGAGACCCCCCGCTAGCGGGAGACGAGCAGTACTTC. Its protein product is CATSRDPPLAGDEQYF.

This sequence joins TRBV5-4 and TRBJ2-5; a possible D gene is TRBD2 (6 bases). Germline loops: CDR1 SGHNT, CDR2 YYREEE (reference sequence). The CDR3 extends over 14 amino acids. V dropped 3 bases and J dropped 4 bases, with 13 bases sitting between them. The CDR3 sequence: CASSSEGLRETQYF. CDR3 bases: TGTGCCAGCAGCTCGGAGGGCTTGCGAGAGACCCAGTACTTC.

The chain combines TRBV27 with TRBJ2-7; 7 bases match TRBD2. This CDR3 spans 14 amino acids. V dropped 4 bases and J dropped 6; count of bases not matched to a gene: 9. Germline V gene sequence: CDR1 MNHEY, CDR2 SMNVEV (reference sequence). The CDR3 nucleotides read TGTGCCAGCAGTTCCGCTAGCGGACTGGGCGAGCAGTACTTC. It codes for CASSSASGLGEQYF.